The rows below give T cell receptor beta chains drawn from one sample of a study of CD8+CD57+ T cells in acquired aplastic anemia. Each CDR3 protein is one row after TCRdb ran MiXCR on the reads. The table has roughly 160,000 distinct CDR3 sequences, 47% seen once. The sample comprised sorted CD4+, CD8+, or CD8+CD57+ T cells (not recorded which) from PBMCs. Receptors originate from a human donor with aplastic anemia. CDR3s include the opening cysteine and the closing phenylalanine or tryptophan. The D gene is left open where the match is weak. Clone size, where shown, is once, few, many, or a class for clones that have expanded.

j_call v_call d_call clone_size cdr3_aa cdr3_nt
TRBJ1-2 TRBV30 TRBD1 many CAWSAGTQGARYGYTF TGTGCCTGGAGTGCGGGTACCCAGGGGGCGCGGTATGGCTACACCTTC
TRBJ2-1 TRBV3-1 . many CASSQRATYNEQFF TGTGCCAGCAGCCAACGGGCTACCTACAATGAGCAGTTCTTC
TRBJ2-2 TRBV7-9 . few CASSLSAGELFF TGTGCCAGCAGCCTCTCCGCCGGGGAGCTGTTTTTT
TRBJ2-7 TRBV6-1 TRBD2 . CASSEGGGSHLVYEQHF TGTGCCAGCAGTGAGGGGGGAGGGAGCCACCTCGTCTACGAGCAGCACTTC
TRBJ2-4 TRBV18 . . CASSPGGGRNIQYF TGTGCCAGCTCACCAGGAGGGGGGAGAAACATTCAGTACTTC
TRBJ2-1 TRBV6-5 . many CASRRDGNEQFF TGTGCCAGCAGGCGTGATGGGAATGAGCAGTTCTTC
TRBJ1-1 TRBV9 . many CASSPETGYTEAFF TGTGCCAGCAGCCCAGAGACCGGTTACACTGAAGCTTTCTTT
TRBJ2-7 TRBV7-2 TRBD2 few CASSPGLAGGEQYF TGTGCCAGCAGCCCAGGACTAGCGGGAGGCGAGCAGTACTTC
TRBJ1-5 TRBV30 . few CAWSVSRGNQPQHF TGTGCCTGGAGTGTGAGTCGGGGGAATCAGCCCCAGCATTTT
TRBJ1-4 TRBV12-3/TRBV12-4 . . CASSLTGNEKLFF TGTGCCAGCAGTTTAACAGGGAATGAAAAACTGTTTTTT
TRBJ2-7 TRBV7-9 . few CASSLSSGAYEQYF TGTGCCAGCAGCTTATCCTCCGGAGCCTACGAGCAGTACTTC
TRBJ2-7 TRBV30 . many CAVRGGGDEQYF TGTGCTGTGAGGGGGGGCGGCGACGAGCAGTACTTC
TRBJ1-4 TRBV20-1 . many CSANPLEKLFF TGCAGTGCTAATCCTCTTGAAAAACTGTTTTTT
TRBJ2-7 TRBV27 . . CASSPRDWAYGQYF TGTGCCAGCAGTCCCAGGGACTGGGCCTACGGGCAGTACTTC
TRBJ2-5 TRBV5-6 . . CASSARDSKETQYF TGTGCCAGCAGCGCCCGGGACTCGAAAGAGACCCAGTACTTC
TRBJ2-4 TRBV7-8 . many CASSLSPANIQYF TGTGCCAGCAGCTTATCCCCAGCAAACATTCAGTACTTC
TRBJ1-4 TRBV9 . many CASSVEGFNEKLFF TGTGCCAGCAGCGTAGAAGGGTTTAATGAAAAACTGTTTTTT
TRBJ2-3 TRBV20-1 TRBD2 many CSAEHSSGSTDTQYF TGCAGTGCGGAACACTCTAGCGGAAGCACAGATACGCAGTATTTT
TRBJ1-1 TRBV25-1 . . CASSLSPTGNTEAFF TGTGCCAGCAGTCTTTCGCCGACAGGGAACACTGAAGCTTTCTTT
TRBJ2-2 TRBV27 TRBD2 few CASSLLLAGGGGELFF TGTGCCAGCAGTCTACTTCTAGCGGGAGGCGGCGGGGAGCTGTTTTTT
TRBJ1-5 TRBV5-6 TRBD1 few CASSLGGPSNQPQHF TGTGCCAGCAGCTTAGGGGGCCCAAGCAATCAGCCCCAGCATTTT
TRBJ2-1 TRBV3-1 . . CASSHQGTTREQFF TGTGCCAGCAGCCACCAGGGGACCACCCGTGAGCAGTTCTTC
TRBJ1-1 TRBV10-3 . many CAIRQGRTEAFF TGTGCCATCAGGCAGGGCCGTACTGAAGCTTTCTTT
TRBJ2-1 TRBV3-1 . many CASSQLDRQFF TGTGCCAGCAGCCAACTGGACAGGCAGTTCTTC
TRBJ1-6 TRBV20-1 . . CSARMGQGDRSPLHF TGCAGTGCTAGGATGGGCCAGGGAGATAGGTCACCCCTCCACTTT
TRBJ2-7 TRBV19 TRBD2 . CASSTYLAGRPEQYF TGTGCCAGTAGTACTTACCTAGCGGGAAGACCCGAGCAGTACTTC
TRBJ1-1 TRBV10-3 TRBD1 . CATRGGRNTGGTEAFF TGTGCCACCAGGGGGGGACGTAACACCGGTGGCACTGAAGCTTTCTTT